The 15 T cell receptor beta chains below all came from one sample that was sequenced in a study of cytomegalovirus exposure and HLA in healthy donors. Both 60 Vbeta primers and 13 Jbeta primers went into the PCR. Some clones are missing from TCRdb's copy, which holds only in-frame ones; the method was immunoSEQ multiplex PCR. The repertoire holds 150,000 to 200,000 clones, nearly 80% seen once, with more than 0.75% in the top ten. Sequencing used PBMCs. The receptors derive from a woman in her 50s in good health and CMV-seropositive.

CDR3 sequence: CASSGTTGATGELFF. The DNA of the CDR3 is TGTGCCAGCAGTGGCACGACAGGGGCCACCGGGGAGCTGTTTTTT. The J gene is TRBJ2-2, the V gene TRBV28, with 8 bases lining up with TRBD1. CDR3 length: 15 residues. Germline V CDR1 and CDR2: MDHEN, SYDVKM. J lost 4 bases, V lost 5 bases, and 6 bases had no gene match. The full variable domain, its missing parts supplied by reference TRBV28 and TRBJ2-2, is DVKVTQSSRYLVKRTGEKVFLECVQDMDHENMFWYRQDPGLGLRLIYFSYDVKMKEKGDIPEGYSVSREKKERFSLILESASTNQTSMYLCASSGTTGATGELFFGEGSRLTVL.

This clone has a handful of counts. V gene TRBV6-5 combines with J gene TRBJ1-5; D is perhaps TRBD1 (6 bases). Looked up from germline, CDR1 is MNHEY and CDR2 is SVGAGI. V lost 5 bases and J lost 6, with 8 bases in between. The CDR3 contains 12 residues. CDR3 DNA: TGTGCCAGCAGTACAGGGAGTCAGCCCCAGCATTTT. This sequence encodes CASSTGSQPQHF.

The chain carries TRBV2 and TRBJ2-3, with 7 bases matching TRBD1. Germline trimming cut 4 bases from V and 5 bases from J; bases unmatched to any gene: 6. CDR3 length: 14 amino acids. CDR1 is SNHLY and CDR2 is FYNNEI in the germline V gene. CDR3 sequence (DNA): TGTGCCAGCAGTGTTGACAGGGCGGGAGATACGCAGTATTTT. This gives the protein CASSVDRAGDTQYF.

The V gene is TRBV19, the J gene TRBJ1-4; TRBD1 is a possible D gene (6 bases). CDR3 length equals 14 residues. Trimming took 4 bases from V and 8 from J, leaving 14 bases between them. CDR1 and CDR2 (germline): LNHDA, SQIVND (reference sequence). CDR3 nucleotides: TGTGCCAGTAGTAGTCAGGGGATCCAGGAAAAACTGTTTTTT. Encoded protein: CASSSQGIQEKLFF. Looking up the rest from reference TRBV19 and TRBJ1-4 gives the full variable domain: DGGITQSPKYLFRKEGQNVTLSCEQNLNHDAMYWYRQDPGQGLRLIYYSQIVNDFQKGDIAEGYSVSREKKESFPLTVTSAQKNPTAFYLCASSSQGIQEKLFFGSGTQLSVL.

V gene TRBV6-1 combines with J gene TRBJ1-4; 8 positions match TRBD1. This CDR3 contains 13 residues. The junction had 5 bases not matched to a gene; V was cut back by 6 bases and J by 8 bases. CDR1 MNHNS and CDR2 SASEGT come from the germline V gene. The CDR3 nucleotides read TGTGCCAGCAGCCACAGGGGGGACGAAAAACTGTTTTTT. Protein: CASSHRGDEKLFF.

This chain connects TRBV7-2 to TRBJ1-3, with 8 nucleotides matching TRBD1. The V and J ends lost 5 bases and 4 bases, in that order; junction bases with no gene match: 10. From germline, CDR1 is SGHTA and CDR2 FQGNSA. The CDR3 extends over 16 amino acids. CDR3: CASSPNAGTGGNTIYF. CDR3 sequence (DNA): TGTGCCAGCAGCCCAAACGCCGGGACAGGCGGAAACACCATATATTTT.

In DNA, the CDR3 is TGTGCCAGCAGCTTATTCTCTAGCGGGGCCCGCGGGGGAACAGATACGCAGTATTTT. Protein sequence: CASSLFSSGARGGTDTQYF. The rearrangement uses TRBV7-2 and TRBJ2-3; 9 nucleotides line up with TRBD2. This CDR3 comprises 19 residues. V was clipped by 2 bases and J by 3 bases; unmatched bases: 15. Germline V lookup: CDR1 SGHTA, CDR2 FQGNSA.

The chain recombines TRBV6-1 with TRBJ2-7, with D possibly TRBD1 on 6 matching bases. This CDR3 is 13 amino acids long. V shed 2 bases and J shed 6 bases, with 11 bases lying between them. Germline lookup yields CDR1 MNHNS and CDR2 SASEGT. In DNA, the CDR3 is TGTGCCAGCAGTGAAATCAGGGGAAGCGAGCAGTACTTC. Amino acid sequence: CASSEIRGSEQYF.

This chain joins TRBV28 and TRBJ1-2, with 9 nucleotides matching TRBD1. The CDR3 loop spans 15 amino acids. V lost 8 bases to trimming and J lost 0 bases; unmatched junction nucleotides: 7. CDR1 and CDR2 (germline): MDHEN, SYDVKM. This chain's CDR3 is CASQGGDRANYGYTF. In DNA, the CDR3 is TGTGCCAGCCAGGGGGGGGACAGGGCTAACTATGGCTACACCTTC.

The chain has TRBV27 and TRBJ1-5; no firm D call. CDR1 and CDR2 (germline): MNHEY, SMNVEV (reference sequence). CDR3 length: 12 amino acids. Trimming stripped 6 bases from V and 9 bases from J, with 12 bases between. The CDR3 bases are TGTGCCAGCAGCCCCCTTCGGGGGCCCCAGCATTTT. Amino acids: CASSPLRGPQHF.

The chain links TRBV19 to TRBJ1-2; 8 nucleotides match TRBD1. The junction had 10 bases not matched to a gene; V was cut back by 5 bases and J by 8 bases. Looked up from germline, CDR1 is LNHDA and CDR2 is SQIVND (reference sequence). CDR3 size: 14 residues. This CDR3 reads CASSRKQGGNGYTF. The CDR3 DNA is TGTGCCAGTAGTCGAAAACAGGGGGGGAACGGCTACACCTTC.

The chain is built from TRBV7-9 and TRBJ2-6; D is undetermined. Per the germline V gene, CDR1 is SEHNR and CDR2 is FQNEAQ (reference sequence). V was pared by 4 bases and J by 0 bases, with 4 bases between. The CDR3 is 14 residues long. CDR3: CASSSRSGANVLTF. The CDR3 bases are TGTGCCAGCAGCTCCCGCTCTGGGGCCAACGTCCTGACTTTC.

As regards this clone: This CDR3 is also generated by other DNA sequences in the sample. The CDR3: CSVDRGQETQYF. The CDR3 region has the DNA TGCAGCGTCGACAGGGGCCAAGAGACCCAGTACTTC. The chain carries TRBV29-1 and TRBJ2-5; 8 positions match TRBD1. The CDR3 is 12 amino acids. In germline, CDR1 is SQVTM, CDR2 ANQGSEA. V lost 6 bases, J lost 1 base, and 1 base stayed unmatched.

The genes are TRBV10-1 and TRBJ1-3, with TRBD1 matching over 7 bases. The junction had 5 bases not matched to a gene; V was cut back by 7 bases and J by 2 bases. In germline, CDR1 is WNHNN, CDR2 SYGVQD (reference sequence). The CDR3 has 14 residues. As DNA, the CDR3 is TGCGCCAGCACTCGGGACAGTACTGGAAACACCATATATTTT. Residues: CASTRDSTGNTIYF.

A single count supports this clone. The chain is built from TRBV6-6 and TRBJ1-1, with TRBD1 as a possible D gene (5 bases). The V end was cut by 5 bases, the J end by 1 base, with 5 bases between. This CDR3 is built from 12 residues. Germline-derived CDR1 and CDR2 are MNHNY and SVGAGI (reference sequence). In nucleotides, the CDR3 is TGTGCCAGCAGTGGACAGAACACTGAAGCTTTCTTT. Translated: CASSGQNTEAFF.